This T cell receptor beta chain was sequenced during a study of cytomegalovirus exposure and HLA in healthy donors (dated 2017 in TCRdb). For the wider study: According to an earlier analysis of around 600 of the donors, some 180 million T cells yielded roughly 110 million unique TCR beta sequences and about 280 Gb of sequence data. Approximately 300 gigabases of sequencing data and roughly 81 million unique TCR sequences made up an early release that covered fewer than 650 HLA-typed donors. The genetic ancestry cluster associated with self-reported Caucasian donors included over 80% of the 398 genotyped donors. The study was designed to test whether signatures of past pathogen exposure could be identified by cataloging public T cell receptors. The T cell repertoires of about 700 subjects were profiled by immunosequencing and related to cytomegalovirus serostatus. Along with the approximately 700-subject first cohort, a separate validation cohort of around 120 different subjects was used. The study combined high-throughput TCR immunosequencing, statistical association of individual TCRs with disease status, and machine learning to predict cytomegalovirus infection status. A later analysis re-analyzed previously published TCR beta repertoires from roughly 630 donors and added high-resolution HLA genotyping to study TCR occurrence patterns. Rather than drawing on any new phenotypic data, the later analysis identified candidate immune exposures from TCR beta sequences and the way those sequences occurred across donors. To decide whether each TCR beta V gene segment behaved as functional or pseudogenic, an earlier analysis of approximately 620 of the donors relied on high-throughput TCR beta sequencing. Donor age, sex, ethnicity and CMV serostatus were compiled alongside the repertoire data. A later genetic analysis took genome-wide SNP genotypes for about 55% of the 666 donors and used that subset as a discovery cohort. Every discovery cohort repertoire had been produced on one sequencing platform. HLA typing covered class I and class II loci at four-digit resolution. The number of typed donors differed by locus: 629-630 for A, B, C, DRB1 and DQB1; some 500 for DQA1; approximately 610 for DPA1; and around 470 for DPB1. Four to six DR-DQ haplotypes were handled as single units for association and clustering, since linkage in the cohort was strong. Among 398 genotyped donors of the cohort, an average of about 240,000 unique TCR beta nucleotide sequences were sequenced per donor, roughly 20% of them non-productive.

The cohort consisted of 650 to 700 healthy bone marrow donors. All cohort members were sampled while nominally healthy, although unrecorded immune exposures were likely present. The donor was CMV seronegative and belonged to the group of more than 300 seronegative cohort members. A peripheral blood sample was provided by each donor, and peripheral blood mononuclear cells were used for TCR beta sequencing. Genomic DNA extraction from the blood cell samples was performed with the Qiagen DNeasy Blood Extraction Kit. The full study reports these points: A group of highly shared sequence variants was considered likely to be a technical artifact of the sequencing pipeline. Only TCR beta chains were sequenced in this cohort, and the absence of alpha or paired-chain data limited detectable features. Strong co-occurrence of HLA alleles, especially DR and DQ, made assigning TCR associations to individual alleles difficult. In vitro tests confirmed that a few of the cytomegalovirus-associated TCR beta chains recognize cytomegalovirus antigens. A further reported finding was that TCR beta sequences accurately predicted the HLA-A and HLA-B alleles for most subjects in the first cohort. In a later analysis, HLA-associated TCR beta chains were found to be more clonally expanded and to have lower generation probabilities than equally common non-associated chains. Because counts were too low, about 18 rarely observed V segments, including chromosome 9 orphons, were excluded from the earlier analysis of about 500 of the donors. The 87-base-pair reads could not distinguish some IMGT-functional V segments, including TRBV6-2 and TRBV6-3, so those segments were excluded. According to a later analysis, TCR association rates differed among HLA loci, with DRB1 alleles showing the most associated TCRs and HLA-C alleles showing the fewest. According to a later genetic analysis, donors in an Asian-associated ancestry cluster had fewer N-insertions in productive TCRs than the roughly 660-donor mean. Correlated functional status among segregating V segments might be attributable to linkage disequilibrium, but an unknown experimental factor could not be ruled out. In both the original and validation cohorts, the classifier was reported to diagnose cytomegalovirus status with high specificity and sensitivity. According to a later analysis, most CMV-associated TCR beta chains appeared to be HLA-restricted, and the HLA associations seemed to be driven largely by CMV exposure. For the cohort, immune exposure information was limited to CMV serostatus. Because HLA typing was unavailable for some donors at each locus, only the typed subset was used in association tests. The authors suggested that the approach could potentially be extended to other disease states and immunological phenotypes. Presence/absence analyses assumed roughly uniform sequencing depth across donors, an assumption that may not hold. In an earlier analysis of fewer than 700 of the donors, most TCR beta V segments appeared in productive rearrangements about 90% or about 30% of the time, broadly matching IMGT annotations. In a later analysis, several top co-occurrence clusters were reported to appear linked to parvovirus B19, influenza, CMV and Epstein-Barr virus. V-gene and J-gene trimming of TCR beta chains was associated with a missense DCLRE1C variant in a later genetic analysis, and the association was replicated in an independent cohort. The study listed 164 TCR beta chains as associated with cytomegalovirus. While some public TCRs were present in many individuals, most TCR sequences turned up only very rarely across donors. Specific HLA alleles were associated with 15,000 to 20,000 TCR beta sequences at a false discovery rate of 0.05 in a later analysis.

CDR1 and CDR2 are drawn from the germline V gene: SGHVS, FNYEAQ. Its CDR3 holds 13 amino acids, cysteine through phenylalanine. Solely the CDR3 DNA is kept, with 39 bases framed from the first base. A distance of 7 bases separates the germline ends of V and J, which lose 3 bases and 3 bases respectively. About this clone: Which antigen it targets is not known. Base quality data are lacking; no much larger clone is found one base away.

The method was the immunoSEQ multiplex PCR assay. The multiplex PCR relied on a mix of 60 forward primers for TCR Vbeta segments and 13 reverse primers for TCR Jbeta segments. Amplification of the CDR3 region of rearranged TCR beta genes was performed with a multiplex PCR assay on genomic DNA. Amplified TCR beta libraries were sequenced as 87-base-pair reads on the Illumina HiSeq System. In the original analysis: In a later analysis, some 80 million unique TCR beta chains were counted across the approximately 640 repertoires, and about 9.9 million of these chains were shared by at least two donors. Raw reads were error-corrected and collapsed into unique sequences with a nearest-neighbor algorithm that merged closely related sequences to remove PCR and sequencing errors. V, D and J gene segments were assigned by aligning CDR3 sequences to IMGT reference sequences. For a sequence to be retained, at least a six-nucleotide match to both a V gene segment and a J gene segment was required. A rearrangement was called productive if the CDR3 had no stop codons and remained in frame with V and J, and every other rearrangement was called non-productive. CDR3 was defined by IMGT convention, running from the second conserved V-encoded cysteine to the conserved J-encoded phenylalanine. The earlier analysis of about 500 of the donors excluded sequences that lacked an unambiguous match to a single V gene segment. In an earlier analysis of around 600 of the donors, V segments were called functional above 56.7% productive rearrangements and were called segregating when the between-donor standard deviation exceeded 5%. A statistical classification framework was built for diagnosing cytomegalovirus status from the catalog of TCR beta chain sequences. V and J gene assignment, in a later analysis, came from comparing TCR nucleotide sequences with IMGT/GENE-DB human TR gene sequences. In a later analysis, CDR3 sequences and most-parsimonious VDJ recombination scenarios were assigned using the TCRdist pipeline. A later analysis defined each TCR beta chain by its CDR3 amino acid sequence plus V-gene family, and excluded reads lacking a unique V-gene family. To address suspected cross-contamination and a sequencing artifact, a later analysis removed several hundred highly shared, low-generation-probability nucleotide sequences. In a later analysis, a clonal expansion index for each public chain was calculated from normalized within-repertoire ranks of inferred template counts. In a later analysis, generation probabilities were computed using a VDJ recombination model fitted to out-of-frame rearrangements, and the results were checked against IGoR. In a later analysis, TCR-TCR, TCR-HLA and TCR-CMV co-occurrence was scored with hypergeometric tests, and a repertoire-size bias correction was applied to TCR pairs. A later analysis estimated false discovery rates by permuting HLA or CMV assignments 20 times. A later analysis grouped co-occurring TCRs with DBSCAN, adding TCRdist sequence similarity when clustering within HLA-allele-positive subsets. Repertoires with fewer than 30,000 or more than 120,000 public chains were left out of co-occurrence clustering, as were five repertoires with anomalous nucleotide sharing. The table was pulled from immuneACCESS by TCRdb, which kept in-frame rearrangements only. Such tables lose some clones; where checked, under half of the loss comes from unresolved V genes, and the rest has no known cause. That table gives V, J and clone size, and the DNA gave D and trimming. In all, the sample holds some 130,000 clones, and about 74% of those were seen once. Around 2% of the sample rests with the top ten.

This chain joins TRBV7-6 to TRBJ2-3; TRBD1 is possibly the D segment (6 matching bases). Sequencing was performed on PBMCs. This clonotype was sampled from a man aged 25 to 40 in good health and CMV-seronegative. The bases read TGTGCCAGCAGCTTCCAGGGGACAGATACGCAGTATTTT. The translation is CASSFQGTDTQYF.